The 15 T cell receptor beta chains below were found in one sample sequenced in a study of blood T cell repertoires in COVID-19. Data came from immunoSEQ multiplex PCR; TCRdb stores just in-frame clones and leaves some out. The sample carries 150,000 or so clones, roughly 80% recorded once. The sample taken for sequencing was peripheral blood. The receptors were sampled from a woman aged 60-70 years with acute or convalescent COVID-19.

The chain is built from TRBV10-3 and TRBJ2-1, with a tentative D call TRBD2 (6 bases). The V end was cut by 5 bases, the J end by 0 bases, with 17 bases between. Germline loops: CDR1 ENHRY, CDR2 SYGVKD. The CDR3 has 17 amino acids. The CDR3 DNA follows: TGTGCCATCAGTACTCTAGCGTCGAGGGGCTCCTACAATGAGCAGTTCTTC. Translating it yields CAISTLASRGSYNEQFF.

V is TRBV6-6 and J is TRBJ2-7; 7 nucleotides line up with TRBD2. From germline, CDR1 is MNHNY and CDR2 SVGAGI (reference sequence). The CDR3 runs to 13 residues. The junction had 6 bases not matched to a gene; V was cut back by 8 bases and J by 2 bases. CDR3 amino acids: CASLGREAYEQYF. The CDR3 region has the DNA TGTGCCAGCCTAGGACGGGAGGCCTACGAGCAGTACTTC.

DNA for the CDR3: TGTGCCAGCAGCTTAGCGGTTAGCGGGAGGGTAGAGACCCAGTACTTC. It yields the protein CASSLAVSGRVETQYF. The chain links TRBV7-6 to TRBJ2-5, with 11 bases that match TRBD2. V dropped 0 bases and J dropped 4; count of bases not matched to a gene: 4. The length of the CDR3 is 16 residues. The germline V gene has CDR1 SGHVS and CDR2 FNYEAQ.

The genes are TRBV6-5 and TRBJ2-1; no clear D. The CDR3 is 12 amino acids. Germline-derived CDR1 and CDR2 are MNHEY and SVGAGI. V was clipped by 8 bases and J by 6 bases, with 11 bases between them. The CDR3 DNA follows: TGTGCCAGCCTCCCCCCTTCCAATGAGCAGTTCTTC. As protein: CASLPPSNEQFF.

The genes are TRBV6-1 and TRBJ1-1, with 7 bases aligning to TRBD1. The length of the CDR3 is 14 residues. The germline V gene has CDR1 MNHNS and CDR2 SASEGT. Trimming removed 2 bases from V and 1 base from J; junction bases left unmatched: 1. CDR3 DNA sequence: TGTGCCAGCAGTGAACAGGGGGGGAACACTGAAGCTTTCTTT. It translates to CASSEQGGNTEAFF.

This clone showed up just once. The CDR3 DNA follows: TGTGCCAGCAGCGTAGATCCGGGTGGCACCGGGGAGCTGTTTTTT. This sequence encodes CASSVDPGGTGELFF. This chain uses TRBV9 with TRBJ2-2; D is unresolved. V lost 0 bases and J lost 4, with 10 bases in between. The CDR3 spans 15 residues. CDR1 and CDR2 from the germline V gene are SGDLS and YYNGEE.

This clone was counted between two and nine times. The J gene is TRBJ1-1, the V gene TRBV2; D is uncertain. The V end lost 5 bases, the J end lost 6 bases, and 13 bases lay between the germline ends. The length of the CDR3 is 13 residues. Germline-derived CDR1 and CDR2 are SNHLY and FYNNEI. The CDR3 loop is CASSLKTVAEAFF. CDR3 bases: TGTGCCAGCAGTCTTAAAACGGTGGCTGAAGCTTTCTTT. Combining the CDR3 with reference TRBV2 and TRBJ1-1 gives the whole variable domain EPEVTQTPSHQVTQMGQEVILRCVPISNHLYFYWYRQILGQKVEFLVSFYNNEISEKSEIFDDQFSVERPDGSNFTLKIRSTKLEDSAMYFCASSLKTVAEAFFGQGTRLTVV.

This clone was seen only once. V is TRBV29-1 and J is TRBJ2-1, with D tentatively TRBD1 (6 bases). The CDR3 spans 13 residues. Per the germline V gene, CDR1 is SQVTM and CDR2 is ANQGSEA. The CDR3 nucleotides are TGCACCGCCCGACAGGATACTTACAATGAGCAGTTCTTC. Its translation: CTARQDTYNEQFF.

The chain links TRBV11-2 to TRBJ2-7; 9 nucleotides match TRBD2. The CDR3 covers 18 residues. Trimming removed 0 bases from V and 0 bases from J; junction bases left unmatched: 9. Germline V CDR1 and CDR2: SGHAT, FQNNGV. The CDR3 loop reads CASSLEFAGGVASYEQYF. The CDR3 nucleotides are TGTGCCAGCAGCTTAGAGTTCGCGGGGGGGGTAGCCTCCTACGAGCAGTACTTC.

The rearrangement uses TRBV5-1 and TRBJ2-7; possibly TRBD2 for D (6 bases). V gave up 0 bases and J gave up 0 bases, with 10 bases separating them. The CDR3 is made up of 15 amino acids. Germline CDR1 is SGHRS and CDR2 is YFSETQ. Here the CDR3 reads CASSLVAGSSYEQYF. As DNA, the CDR3 is TGCGCCAGCAGCTTGGTTGCGGGGAGCTCCTACGAGCAGTACTTC. The whole variable domain, filled in from reference TRBV5-1 and TRBJ2-7, reads KAGVTQTPRYLIKTRGQQVTLSCSPISGHRSVSWYQQTPGQGLQFLFEYFSETQRNKGNFPGRFSGRQFSNSRSEMNVSTLELGDSALYLCASSLVAGSSYEQYFGPGTRLTVT.

This chain uses TRBV5-1 with TRBJ1-6, with TRBD1 identical over 10 bases. The CDR3 runs 16 residues. Germline CDR1 and CDR2: SGHRS and YFSETQ. V gave up 4 bases and J gave up 6 bases; unmatched junction bases: 7. The CDR3: CASSGGTGDGNSPLHF. DNA for the CDR3: TGCGCCAGCAGCGGAGGGACAGGGGACGGTAATTCACCCCTCCACTTT.

The genes are TRBV5-4 and TRBJ1-2; D may be TRBD1 (5 bases). The CDR3 contains 13 residues. Trimming took off 3 bases at V and 5 bases at J, with 11 bases between the two ends. CDR1 and CDR2 (germline): SGHNT, YYREEE (reference sequence). The CDR3 DNA sequence: TGTGCCAGCAGCTCCCAAGGGGAATATGGCTACACCTTC. As protein: CASSSQGEYGYTF.

This clone was recorded once. The chain carries TRBV28 and TRBJ2-4; 9 nucleotides line up with TRBD1. J was trimmed by 7 bases and V by 6 bases; bases with no gene match: 4. The length of the CDR3 is 13 residues. Germline CDR1 and CDR2: MDHEN and SYDVKM. The CDR3 region has the DNA TGTGCCAGCAGCCGGGGACAGGGCAACATTCAGTACTTC. Its translation: CASSRGQGNIQYF.

The V call is TRBV14, the J call TRBJ2-7, with TRBD2 matching 11 bases. Germline CDR1 is SGHDN and CDR2 is FVKESK. This CDR3 region has 11 residues. The CDR3 is CASGRALEQYF. CDR3 DNA: TGTGCTAGCGGGAGGGCCCTCGAGCAGTACTTC.

This clone was seen only a few times. The chain carries TRBV30 and TRBJ1-3; a possible D gene is TRBD1 (5 bases). The CDR3 covers 15 residues. Trimming shortened V by 1 base and J by 5 bases, and 15 bases separated the two germline ends. The germline CDR1 and CDR2 sequences are GTSNPN and SVGIG (reference sequence). CDR3 sequence: CAWSGAGRIRNTIYF. In DNA, the CDR3 is TGTGCCTGGAGTGGTGCGGGACGTATACGAAACACCATATATTTT. Together with reference TRBV30 and TRBJ1-3, the CDR3 gives the full variable domain: SQTIHQWPATLVQPVGSPLSLECTVEGTSNPNLYWYRQAAGRGLQLLFYSVGIGQISSEVPQNLSASRPQDRQFILSSKKLLLSDSGFYLCAWSGAGRIRNTIYFGEGSWLTVV.